This T cell receptor beta chain was captured in a study of CD8 T cells in Susac syndrome. RNA totalling roughly 0.45 to 1 ug underwent reverse transcription with random hexamers. TCR beta CDR3 was amplified by immunoSEQ multiplex PCR. This amplification extended across 54 Vbeta and 13 Jbeta segments. Using its own MiXCR run on the immunoSEQ multiplex PCR reads, TCRdb lists one record per CDR3 protein. The sample records around 200,000 distinct CDR3 sequences, roughly 96% being singletons. V was trimmed by 6 bases and J by 7 bases, leaving 12 bases between them. Germline CDR1 is DFQATT and CDR2 is SNEGSKA (reference sequence). The CDR3 runs to 12 residues. TCR beta was sequenced from blood CD8+ and CD4+ T cells. Healthy donors constituted the control group, matched for age and sex.

The sample was CD4+ T cells from PBMCs. V is TRBV20-1 and J is TRBJ2-2, with D hard to call. This sequence was found in a human donor in good health. The CDR3 reads CSALWTVGELFF. CDR3 DNA sequence: TGCAGTGCCCTATGGACCGTCGGGGAGCTGTTTTTT.